The present TCR beta chain was sequenced within a study of tumor and adjacent non-tumor tissue in lung cancer. Three rounds of nested PCR, following a modified ARM-PCR protocol, produced the TCRbeta library. TCRdb redid the calling of the multiplex PCR reads with MiXCR, one entry per CDR3 protein. The repertoire has under 150,000 distinct CDR3 sequences, approximately 66% of them found once; the top ten carry over 15%. As regards this clonotype: Germline and junction disagree at one end, which may indicate a read error.

No cell sorting was done before RNA was extracted from the tissue. This CDR3 is built from 16 residues. CDR1 and CDR2 (germline): MNHNS, SASEGT. V usage is TRBV6-1 and J usage is TRBJ2-7; 7 positions match TRBD1. This clonotype was sampled from a man aged 55 to 70 with small cell lung cancer. Sequencing was performed on lung tumor tissue. CDR3: CVSSGLHGTVSYEQYF. CDR3 coding DNA: TGTGTCAGCAGTGGGTTACACGGGACAGTCTCATACGAGCAGTACTTC.